The 29 T cell receptor beta chains below all came from one sample that was sequenced in a study of healthy donors' naive CD4 and CD8 T cells. Each TCR library used roughly 490 ng of total RNA and a linear amplification protocol. Each CDR3 protein gets one entry after TCRdb re-called the reads with MiXCR. The profile covers 200,000 or so distinct CDR3 sequences, with about 76% appearing a single time and approximately 2.5% taken by the ten largest. Sequenced input: naive CD4+ and CD8+ T cells sorted from blood, pooled from several donors. Receptors originate from a pool of human donors in good health; the sample pools cells from several healthy donors.

The chain is built from TRBV5-5 and TRBJ2-2; 7 nucleotides align to TRBD2. CDR1 is SGHKS, CDR2 YYEKEE, per germline (reference sequence). There are 16 residues in the CDR3. V gave up 1 base and J gave up 1 base; unmatched junction bases: 4. CDR3 sequence: CASSLYQRGNTGELFF. In nucleotides, the CDR3 is TGTGCCAGCAGCTTGTACCAGCGGGGGAACACCGGGGAGCTGTTTTTT.

The chain has TRBV15 and TRBJ1-3, with D uncertain. Trimming pared 4 bases from V and 0 bases from J, leaving 7 bases between. The CDR3 length is 14 residues. CDR1 and CDR2 from the germline V gene are LNHNV and YYDKDF (reference sequence). CDR3: CATSTTSSGNTIYF. The CDR3, as DNA: TGTGCCACCAGCACGACAAGCTCTGGAAACACCATATATTTT.

This clonotype was seen only once. V and J are TRBV6-5 and TRBJ1-2, with unresolved D. Per germline, CDR1 MNHEY and CDR2 SVGAGI. The CDR3 consists of 16 residues. Trimming removed 0 bases at V and 5 bases at J, with 16 bases between. The CDR3 reads CASSYSFPGSVYGYTF. In nucleotides, the CDR3 is TGTGCCAGCAGTTACTCGTTTCCGGGATCAGTTTATGGCTACACCTTC.

The chain joins TRBV29-1 to TRBJ2-7, with D possibly being TRBD2 (5 bases). The V end was cut by 4 bases, the J end by 3 bases, with 10 bases between. Looked up from germline, CDR1 is SQVTM and CDR2 is ANQGSEA. This CDR3 comprises 12 residues. The CDR3 DNA reads TGCAGCGTTGGGACTGTTGGCTACGAGCAGTACTTC. It yields the protein CSVGTVGYEQYF.

The V and J genes are TRBV29-1 and TRBJ2-1; maybe TRBD1 (8 bases). Trimming removed 5 bases from V and 7 bases from J, with 21 bases in between. CDR1 is SQVTM and CDR2 is ANQGSEA in the germline V gene. CDR3 length: 15 amino acids. The CDR3 loop is CSVPTGQGLWNEQFF. CDR3 DNA: TGCAGCGTTCCCACTGGACAGGGACTATGGAATGAGCAGTTCTTC.

The chain links TRBV13 to TRBJ2-5; no reliable D call. The CDR3 extends over 15 amino acids. The germline V and J ends were trimmed by 4 bases and 3 bases, with 15 bases remaining between them. CDR1 is PRHDT and CDR2 is FYEKMQ in the germline V gene (reference sequence). CDR3 sequence reads: CASSSRALWEETQYF. CDR3 nucleotides: TGTGCCAGCAGCTCCCGGGCCCTCTGGGAAGAGACCCAGTACTTC. The variable domain in full, completed from reference TRBV13 and TRBJ2-5, reads AAGVIQSPRHLIKEKRETATLKCYPIPRHDTVYWYQQGPGQDPQFLISFYEKMQSDKGSIPDRFSAQQFSDYHSELNMSSLELGDSALYFCASSSRALWEETQYFGPGTRLLVL.

The chain joins TRBV27 to TRBJ1-2, with D perhaps TRBD1 (6 bases). Trimming took 8 bases from V and 6 from J, leaving 10 bases between them. The CDR3 consists of 11 residues. Germline V gives CDR1 MNHEY, CDR2 SMNVEV (reference sequence). The CDR3 sequence is CASGGGHGYTF. For the CDR3, the DNA is TGTGCCAGCGGTGGGGGCCATGGCTACACCTTC.

V and J are TRBV5-4 and TRBJ1-1; 11 bases are a match to TRBD1. The CDR3 length is 15 residues. The J segment lost 6 bases and the V segment lost 4 bases, leaving 8 bases of the junction unmatched. The germline V gene has CDR1 SGHNT and CDR2 YYREEE (reference sequence). The DNA of the CDR3 is TGTGCCAGCAGCGACTGGACAGGGGGCTGGGCTGAAGCTTTCTTT. It codes for CASSDWTGGWAEAFF. Variable domain in full (rest from reference TRBV5-4 and TRBJ1-1): ETGVTQSPTHLIKTRGQQVTLRCSSQSGHNTVSWYQQALGQGPQFIFQYYREEENGRGNFPPRFSGLQFPNYSSELNVNALELDDSALYLCASSDWTGGWAEAFFGQGTRLTVV.

The chain employs TRBV6-2 or TRBV6-3 and TRBJ2-1, with D perhaps TRBD2 (5 bases). The CDR3 runs 12 residues. Germline V gives CDR1 MNHEY, CDR2 SVGEGT. V shed 2 bases and J shed 8 bases, with 7 bases lying between them. As DNA, the CDR3 is TGTGCCAGCAGTTACCGGGGATATGAGCAGTTCTTC. Protein product: CASSYRGYEQFF.

V and J are TRBV6-5 and TRBJ2-1, with D perhaps matching TRBD1 or TRBD2 (5 bases each). The CDR3 has 10 amino acids. The germline V gene encodes CDR1 MNHEY and CDR2 SVGAGI. With 6 bases removed from V and 12 bases from J, the gap between germline ends came to 9 bases. CDR3 sequence reads: CASSRDPQFF. CDR3 DNA sequence: TGTGCCAGCAGCCGGGACCCGCAGTTCTTC.

This sequence joins TRBV12-3 or TRBV12-4 and TRBJ1-2; D unresolved. Trimming stripped 5 bases from V and 3 bases from J, with 13 bases between. The CDR3 length is 14 residues. DNA of the CDR3: TGTGCCAGCAGTACGGACGGAATGTACTATGGCTACACCTTC. It encodes CASSTDGMYYGYTF.

This chain uses TRBV6-5 with TRBJ1-1, with 7 bases fitting TRBD1. CDR1 MNHEY and CDR2 SVGAGI come from the germline V gene. Losses at the gene ends were 0 bases for V and 3 bases for J; bases not matched to a gene: 4. The CDR3 totals 15 residues. The DNA of the CDR3 is TGTGCCAGCAGTTACTCGAGGGGGCGGGACACTGAAGCTTTCTTT. It specifies CASSYSRGRDTEAFF.

There are a few counts of this clonotype. This rearrangement joins TRBV27 to TRBJ1-1, with D possibly being TRBD1 (5 bases). This CDR3 has 13 amino acids. V lost 4 bases and J 8 bases, leaving 14 bases between the germline ends. Germline V gene sequence: CDR1 MNHEY, CDR2 SMNVEV (reference sequence). The CDR3 region has the DNA TGTGCCAGCAGTTCCGGACGGGGGATAGAAGCTTTCTTT. It encodes CASSSGRGIEAFF.

This clonotype came up once. The chain couples TRBV27 to TRBJ2-3, with no clear D. The CDR3 covers 14 residues. V was shortened by 2 bases and J by 1 base, with 7 bases between the two germline ends. Germline V gene sequence: CDR1 MNHEY, CDR2 SMNVEV (reference sequence). The chain's CDR3 is CASSLLGRTDTQYF. CDR3 DNA: TGTGCCAGCAGTTTACTCGGACGCACAGATACGCAGTATTTT.

The chain recombines TRBV2 with TRBJ1-5; 7 nucleotides line up with TRBD1. The CDR3 consists of 15 residues. The junction had 11 bases not matched to a gene; V was cut back by 9 bases and J by 3 bases. Germline lookup yields CDR1 SNHLY and CDR2 FYNNEI. CDR3 coding DNA: TGTGCCAGTAGAAAGGAACAGGGGTACAATCAGCCCCAGCATTTT. Its translation: CASRKEQGYNQPQHF.

The rearrangement links TRBV29-1 to TRBJ1-1; D call uncertain. Germline CDR1 reads SQVTM; CDR2 reads ANQGSEA. The CDR3 has 10 residues. V gave up 4 bases and J gave up 6 bases, with 6 bases separating them. The CDR3 DNA reads as TGCAGCGTTGTTGCCGCTGAAGCTTTCTTT. This encodes CSVVAAEAFF.

The rearrangement uses TRBV6-5 and TRBJ2-7, with D hard to call. Trimming left V 6 bases short and J 2 bases short, with 14 bases between. From germline, CDR1 is MNHEY and CDR2 SVGAGI. The CDR3 length is 14 residues. This CDR3 reads CASSPLGLTYEQYV. The DNA of the CDR3 is TGTGCCAGCAGCCCCCTTGGTCTCACCTACGAGCAGTACGTC.

As DNA, the CDR3 is TGTGCCAGCAAGAACTGGGACAGGGACGGGGAGACCCAGTACTTC. Translating it yields CASKNWDRDGETQYF. The V and J genes are TRBV27 and TRBJ2-5, with 9 bases fitting TRBD1. Trimming at V came to 7 bases and at J to 5 bases, leaving 11 bases not matched to a gene. Germline V gene lookup returns CDR1 MNHEY and CDR2 SMNVEV (reference sequence). The CDR3 length is 15 residues.

The genes are TRBV29-1 and TRBJ2-2; a possible D gene is TRBD1 (6 bases). Germline lookup yields CDR1 SQVTM and CDR2 ANQGSEA. The CDR3 is 16 residues long. Trimming stripped 5 bases from V and 3 bases from J, with 19 bases between. The CDR3 is CSVLAYTGPDTGELFF. The CDR3 coding sequence is TGCAGCGTTTTGGCCTACACAGGGCCCGACACCGGGGAGCTGTTTTTT.

This rearrangement joins TRBV2 to TRBJ2-7; 7 nucleotides agree with TRBD2. The CDR3 sequence is 13 residues long. Germline trimming cut 11 bases from V and 2 bases from J; bases unmatched to any gene: 9. Germline V gene sequence: CDR1 SNHLY, CDR2 FYNNEI. DNA of the CDR3: TGTGCCTATGGCCGGGGGGTCGCCTACGAGCAGTACTTC. Translated: CAYGRGVAYEQYF.

V gene TRBV29-1 combines with J gene TRBJ1-1, with 8 bases matching TRBD1. The germline CDR1 and CDR2 sequences are SQVTM and ANQGSEA. This CDR3 comprises 14 residues. Trimming removed 3 bases from V and 4 bases from J; junction bases left unmatched: 7. CDR3 amino acids: CSVEGLGQGTEAFF. Here the CDR3 DNA reads TGCAGCGTTGAGGGGCTCGGACAGGGCACTGAAGCTTTCTTT.

This clonotype has more than one count but fewer than ten. V is TRBV29-1 and J is TRBJ1-2; no clear D. From germline, CDR1 is SQVTM and CDR2 ANQGSEA. Trimming shortened V by 3 bases and J by 8 bases, and 16 bases separated the two germline ends. The CDR3 is made up of 13 amino acids. The CDR3 nucleotides are TGCAGCGTTGAGAATCAGCTAGGGTCGGGCTACACCTTC. Encoded protein: CSVENQLGSGYTF.

V and J are TRBV6-2 or TRBV6-3 and TRBJ1-2; the match to TRBD1 covers 8 bases. The V and J ends lost 10 bases and 1 base, in that order; junction bases with no gene match: 8. The CDR3 has 14 amino acids. Germline assignment: CDR1 MNHEY and CDR2 SVGEGT. The CDR3 DNA reads TGTGCCATTTCCAGGGGGCATCTTAACTATGGCTACACCTTC. Its protein product is CAISRGHLNYGYTF.

The V gene is TRBV29-1, the J gene TRBJ2-7; TRBD1 agrees at 8 bases. The V gene's germline CDR1 is SQVTM and CDR2 ANQGSEA. The CDR3 runs 15 residues. V was pared by 6 bases and J by 2 bases, with 12 bases of the junction left unmatched. The CDR3 DNA is TGCAGCGTGTCGGGACAGGTAACACAAGCCTACGAGCAGTACTTC. Translated, it gives CSVSGQVTQAYEQYF.

This chain links TRBV5-5 with TRBJ2-7; D gene ambiguous. The CDR3 runs to 15 residues. Deletions cut 0 bases from V and 1 base from J, with 11 bases between. CDR1 and CDR2 from the germline V gene are SGHKS and YYEKEE (reference sequence). The CDR3 coding sequence is TGTGCCAGCAGCTTGGGACCGATCCCTTCCTACGAGCAGTACTTC. It is translated as CASSLGPIPSYEQYF.

V is TRBV12-3 or TRBV12-4 and J is TRBJ1-3, with D possibly being TRBD1 (6 bases). The length of the CDR3 is 14 residues. Trimming cost V 4 bases and J 3 bases, with 10 bases left between them. The CDR3 protein is CASSSRTDGNTIYF. In DNA, the CDR3 is TGTGCCAGCAGTTCCCGGACAGATGGAAACACCATATATTTT.

The rearrangement uses TRBV12-3 or TRBV12-4 and TRBJ1-5; no reliable D call. CDR3 length equals 18 residues. Trimming shortened V by 3 bases and J by 5 bases, and 23 bases separated the two germline ends. The CDR3 nucleotides read TGTGCCAGCAGTTTCCTCCCCGGCAGTCTCGACCAGGATCAGCCCCAGCATTTT. Translation: CASSFLPGSLDQDQPQHF.

The CDR3 loop reads CSVEVFPGRIRDNYGYTF. The CDR3 DNA follows: TGCAGCGTTGAAGTTTTCCCGGGACGGATTAGAGATAACTATGGCTACACCTTC. V and J are TRBV29-1 and TRBJ1-2; D is perhaps TRBD1 (5 bases). V was shortened by 1 base and J by 1 base, with 22 bases between the two germline ends. Germline CDR1 is SQVTM and CDR2 is ANQGSEA. CDR3 length equals 18 residues.

The J gene is TRBJ2-7, the V gene TRBV28; D is perhaps TRBD1 (5 bases). The V end lost 10 bases, the J end lost 3 bases, and 13 bases lay between the germline ends. Germline loops: CDR1 MDHEN, CDR2 SYDVKM. The CDR3 runs 12 residues. The CDR3 loop is CATGLGFYEQYF. CDR3 sequence (DNA): TGTGCCACAGGGCTAGGCTTCTACGAGCAGTACTTC.